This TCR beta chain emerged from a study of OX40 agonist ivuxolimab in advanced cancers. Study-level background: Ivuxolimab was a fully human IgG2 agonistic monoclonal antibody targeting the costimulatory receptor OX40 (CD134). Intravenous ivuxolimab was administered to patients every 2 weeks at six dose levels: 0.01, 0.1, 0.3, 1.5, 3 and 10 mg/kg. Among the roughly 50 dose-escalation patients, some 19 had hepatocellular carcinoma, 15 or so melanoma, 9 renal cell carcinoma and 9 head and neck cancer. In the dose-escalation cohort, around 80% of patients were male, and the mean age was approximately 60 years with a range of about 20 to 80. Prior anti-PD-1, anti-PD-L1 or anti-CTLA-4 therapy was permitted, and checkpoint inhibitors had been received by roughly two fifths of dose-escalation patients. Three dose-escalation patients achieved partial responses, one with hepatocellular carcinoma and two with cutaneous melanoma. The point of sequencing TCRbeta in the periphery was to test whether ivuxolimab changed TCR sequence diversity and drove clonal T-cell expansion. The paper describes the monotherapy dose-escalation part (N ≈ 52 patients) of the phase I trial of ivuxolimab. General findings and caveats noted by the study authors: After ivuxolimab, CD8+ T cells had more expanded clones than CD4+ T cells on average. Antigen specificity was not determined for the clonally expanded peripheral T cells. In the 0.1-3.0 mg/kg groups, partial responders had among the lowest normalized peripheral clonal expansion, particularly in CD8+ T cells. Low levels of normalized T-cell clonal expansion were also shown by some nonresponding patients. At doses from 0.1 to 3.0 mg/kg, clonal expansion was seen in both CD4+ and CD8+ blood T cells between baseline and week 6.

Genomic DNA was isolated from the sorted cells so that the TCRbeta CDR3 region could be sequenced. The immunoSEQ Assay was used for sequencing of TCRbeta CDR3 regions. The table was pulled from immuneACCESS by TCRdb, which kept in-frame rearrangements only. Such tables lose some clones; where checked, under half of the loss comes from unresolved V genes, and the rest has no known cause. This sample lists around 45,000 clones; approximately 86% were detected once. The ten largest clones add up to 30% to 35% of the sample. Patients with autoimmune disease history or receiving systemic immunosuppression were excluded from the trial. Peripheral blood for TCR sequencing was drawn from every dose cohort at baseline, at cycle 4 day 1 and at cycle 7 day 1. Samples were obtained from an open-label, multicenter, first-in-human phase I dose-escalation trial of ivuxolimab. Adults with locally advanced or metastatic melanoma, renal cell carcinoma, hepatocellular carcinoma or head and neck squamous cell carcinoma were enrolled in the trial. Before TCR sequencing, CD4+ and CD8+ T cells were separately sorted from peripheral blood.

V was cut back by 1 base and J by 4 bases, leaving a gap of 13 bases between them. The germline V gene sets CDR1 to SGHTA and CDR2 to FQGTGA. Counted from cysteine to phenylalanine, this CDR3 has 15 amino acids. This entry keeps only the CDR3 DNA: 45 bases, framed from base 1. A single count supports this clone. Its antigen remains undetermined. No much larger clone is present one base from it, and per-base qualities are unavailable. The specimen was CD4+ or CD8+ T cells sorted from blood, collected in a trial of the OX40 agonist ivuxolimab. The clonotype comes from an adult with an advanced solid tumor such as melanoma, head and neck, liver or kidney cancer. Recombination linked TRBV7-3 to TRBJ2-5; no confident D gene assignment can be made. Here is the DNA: TGTGCCAGCAGCTTAAGAATGCGTGATGGAGAGACCCAGTACTTC. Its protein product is CASSLRMRDGETQYF.